This T cell receptor beta chain emerged from a study of cytomegalovirus exposure and HLA in healthy donors. Study results and limitations: According to an earlier analysis, most TCR beta V segments yielded productive rearrangements about 87% or about 30% of the time.

This clone was counted only a few times. The antigen is unknown. CDR1 is LNHDA, CDR2 SQIVND, per germline (reference sequence). V dropped 7 bases and J dropped 0 bases, with 19 bases sitting between them. The CDR3 is 17 amino acids. The PCR was carried out with 60 Vbeta primers and 13 Jbeta primers. Profiling relied on immunoSEQ multiplex PCR, and the TCRdb table lists in-frame clones only, not all of them. The sample shows around 100,000 clones, about four fifths of them seen only once. This sequence originates from a man between 25 and 39 years old in good health and CMV-seropositive. The chain has TRBV19 and TRBJ1-3, with D possibly TRBD1 on 5 matching bases. Input material: PBMCs. The CDR3 DNA reads as TGTGCCAGTACCTCACATACGGGGGGTCGCTCTGGAAACACCATATATTTT. Protein sequence: CASTSHTGGRSGNTIYF.